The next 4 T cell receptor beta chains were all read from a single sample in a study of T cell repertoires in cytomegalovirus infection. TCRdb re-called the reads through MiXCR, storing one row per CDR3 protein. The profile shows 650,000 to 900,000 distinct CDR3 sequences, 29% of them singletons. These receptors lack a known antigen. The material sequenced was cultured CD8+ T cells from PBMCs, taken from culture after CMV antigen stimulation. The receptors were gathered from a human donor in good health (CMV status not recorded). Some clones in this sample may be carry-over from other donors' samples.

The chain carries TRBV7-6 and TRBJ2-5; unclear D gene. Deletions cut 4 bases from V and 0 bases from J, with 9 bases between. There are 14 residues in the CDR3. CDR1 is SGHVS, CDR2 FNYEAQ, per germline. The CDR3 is CASSSYRYQETQYF. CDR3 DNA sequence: TGTGCCAGCAGCTCCTACCGGTACCAAGAGACCCAGTACTTC. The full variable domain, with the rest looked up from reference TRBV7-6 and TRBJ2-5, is GAGVSQSPRYKVTKRGQDVALRCDPISGHVSLYWYRQALGQGPEFLTYFNYEAQQDKSGLPNDRFSAERPEGSISTLTIQRTEQRDSAMYRCASSSYRYQETQYFGPGTRLLVL.

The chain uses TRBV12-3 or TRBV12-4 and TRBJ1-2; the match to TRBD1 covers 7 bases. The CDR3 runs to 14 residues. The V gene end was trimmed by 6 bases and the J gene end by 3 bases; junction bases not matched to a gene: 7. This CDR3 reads CASSPTGVDYGYTF. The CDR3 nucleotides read TGTGCCAGCAGCCCCACAGGGGTGGACTATGGCTACACCTTC.

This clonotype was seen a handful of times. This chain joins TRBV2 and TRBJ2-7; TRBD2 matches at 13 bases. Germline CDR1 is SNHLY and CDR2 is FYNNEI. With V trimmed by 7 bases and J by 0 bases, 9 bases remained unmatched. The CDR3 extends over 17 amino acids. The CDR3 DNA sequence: TGTGCCAGCATCGGGACTAGCGGGGCCCATGACTCCTACGAGCAGTACTTC. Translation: CASIGTSGAHDSYEQYF.

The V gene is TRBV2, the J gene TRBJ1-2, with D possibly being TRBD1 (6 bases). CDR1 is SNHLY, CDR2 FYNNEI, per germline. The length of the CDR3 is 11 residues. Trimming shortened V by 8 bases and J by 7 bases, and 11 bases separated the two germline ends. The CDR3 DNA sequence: TGTGCCAGCCTGGACAGAACTGGCTACACCTTC. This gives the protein CASLDRTGYTF.